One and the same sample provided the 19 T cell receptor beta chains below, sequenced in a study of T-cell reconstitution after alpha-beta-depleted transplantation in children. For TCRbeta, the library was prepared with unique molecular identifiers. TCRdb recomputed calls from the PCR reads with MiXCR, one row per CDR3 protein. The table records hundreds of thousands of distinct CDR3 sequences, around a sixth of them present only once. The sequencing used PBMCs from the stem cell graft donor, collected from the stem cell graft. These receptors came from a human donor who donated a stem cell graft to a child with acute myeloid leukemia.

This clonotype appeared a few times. The DNA of the CDR3 is TGTGCCAGCAGGAGGCTAGGGGGCCCCACAGATACGCAGTATTTT. Translated, it gives CASRRLGGPTDTQYF. This sequence joins TRBV7-2 and TRBJ2-3, with TRBD1 identical over 7 bases. V lost 6 bases and J lost 2; bases outside the gene matches: 8. The CDR3 spans 15 residues. CDR1 is SGHTA, CDR2 FQGNSA, per germline.

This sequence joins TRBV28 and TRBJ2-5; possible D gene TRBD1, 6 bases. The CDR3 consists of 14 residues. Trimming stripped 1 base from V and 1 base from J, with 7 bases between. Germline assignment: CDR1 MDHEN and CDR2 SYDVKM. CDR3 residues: CASSLSDSQETQYF. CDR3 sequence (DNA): TGTGCCAGCAGTTTATCGGACAGCCAAGAGACCCAGTACTTC.

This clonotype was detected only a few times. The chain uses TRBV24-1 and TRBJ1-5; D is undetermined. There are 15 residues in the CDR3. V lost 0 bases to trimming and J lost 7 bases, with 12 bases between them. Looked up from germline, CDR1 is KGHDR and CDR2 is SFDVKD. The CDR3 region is CATSDLQNEGQPQHF. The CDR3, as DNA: TGTGCCACCAGTGATTTGCAGAACGAAGGCCAGCCCCAGCATTTT.

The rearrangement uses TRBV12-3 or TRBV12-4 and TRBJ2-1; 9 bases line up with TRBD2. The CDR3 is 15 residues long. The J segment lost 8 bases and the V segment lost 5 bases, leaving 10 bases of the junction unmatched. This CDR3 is CASSPRSGGRDEQFF. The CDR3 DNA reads TGTGCCAGCAGTCCGAGGAGCGGGGGGAGGGATGAGCAGTTCTTC.

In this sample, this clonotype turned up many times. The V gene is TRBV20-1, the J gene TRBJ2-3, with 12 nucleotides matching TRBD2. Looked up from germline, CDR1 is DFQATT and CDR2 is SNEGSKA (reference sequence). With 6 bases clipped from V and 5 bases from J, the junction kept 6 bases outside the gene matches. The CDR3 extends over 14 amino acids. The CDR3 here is CSAPTSGGVDTQYF. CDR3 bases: TGCAGTGCACCGACTAGCGGGGGCGTAGATACGCAGTATTTT.

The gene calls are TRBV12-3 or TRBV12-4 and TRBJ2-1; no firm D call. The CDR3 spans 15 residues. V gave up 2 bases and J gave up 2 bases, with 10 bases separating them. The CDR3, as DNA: TGTGCCAGCAGTTTAATGGCTTATACCTACAATGAGCAGTTCTTC. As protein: CASSLMAYTYNEQFF.

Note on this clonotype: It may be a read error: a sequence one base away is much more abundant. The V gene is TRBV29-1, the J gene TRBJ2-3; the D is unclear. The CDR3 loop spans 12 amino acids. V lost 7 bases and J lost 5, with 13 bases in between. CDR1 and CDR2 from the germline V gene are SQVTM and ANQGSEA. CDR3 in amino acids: CSARPQKDTQYF. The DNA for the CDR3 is TGCAGCGCCCGGCCACAGAAAGATACGCAGTATTTT.

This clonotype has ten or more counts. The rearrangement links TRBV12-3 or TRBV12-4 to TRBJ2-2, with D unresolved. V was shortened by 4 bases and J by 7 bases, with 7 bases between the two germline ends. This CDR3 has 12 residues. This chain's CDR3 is CASSSSVGELFF. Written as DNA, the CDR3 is TGTGCCAGCAGTTCGAGCGTCGGGGAGCTGTTTTTT.

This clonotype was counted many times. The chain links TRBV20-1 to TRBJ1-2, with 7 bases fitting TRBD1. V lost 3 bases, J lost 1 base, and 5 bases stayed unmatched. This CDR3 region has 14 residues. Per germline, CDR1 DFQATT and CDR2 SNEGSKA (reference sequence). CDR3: CSASRDSVNYGYTF. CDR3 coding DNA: TGCAGTGCTAGTAGGGACAGCGTTAACTATGGCTACACCTTC.

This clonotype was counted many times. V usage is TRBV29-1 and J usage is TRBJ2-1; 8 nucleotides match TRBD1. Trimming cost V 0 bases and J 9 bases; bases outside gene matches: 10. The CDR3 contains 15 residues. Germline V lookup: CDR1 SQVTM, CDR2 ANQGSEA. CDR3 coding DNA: TGCAGCGTTGAAGATAAATGGCAGGGGGCCGGTGAGCAGTTCTTC. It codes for CSVEDKWQGAGEQFF.

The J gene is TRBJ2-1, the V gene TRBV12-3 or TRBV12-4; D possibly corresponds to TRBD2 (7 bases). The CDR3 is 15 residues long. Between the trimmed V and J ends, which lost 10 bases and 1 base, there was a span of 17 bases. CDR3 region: CATLGGGISYNEQFF. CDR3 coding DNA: TGTGCCACCCTAGGGGGGGGGATTTCCTACAATGAGCAGTTCTTC.

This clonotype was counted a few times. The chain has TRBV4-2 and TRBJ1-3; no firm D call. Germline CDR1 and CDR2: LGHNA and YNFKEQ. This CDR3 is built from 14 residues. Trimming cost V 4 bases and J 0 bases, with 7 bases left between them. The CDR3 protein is CASSLRTSGNTIYF. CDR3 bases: TGTGCCAGCAGCCTCCGGACCTCTGGAAACACCATATATTTT.

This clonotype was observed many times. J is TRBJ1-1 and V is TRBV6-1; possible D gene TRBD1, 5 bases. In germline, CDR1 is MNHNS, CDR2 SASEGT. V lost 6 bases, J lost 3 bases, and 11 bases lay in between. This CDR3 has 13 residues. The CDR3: CASSVQGYTEAFF. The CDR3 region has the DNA TGTGCCAGCAGCGTTCAGGGTTACACTGAAGCTTTCTTT.

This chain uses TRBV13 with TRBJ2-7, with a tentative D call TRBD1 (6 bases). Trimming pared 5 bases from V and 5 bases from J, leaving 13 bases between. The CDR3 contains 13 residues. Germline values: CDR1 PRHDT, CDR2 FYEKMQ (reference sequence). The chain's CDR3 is CASSVTGFHEQYF. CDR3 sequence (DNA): TGTGCCAGCAGCGTAACAGGGTTCCACGAGCAGTACTTC.

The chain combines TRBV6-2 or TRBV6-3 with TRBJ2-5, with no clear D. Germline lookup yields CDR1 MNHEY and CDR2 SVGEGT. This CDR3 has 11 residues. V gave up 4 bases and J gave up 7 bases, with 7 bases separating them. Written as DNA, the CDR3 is TGTGCCAGCAGTTCCCCTCGGACCCAGTACTTC. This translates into CASSSPRTQYF.

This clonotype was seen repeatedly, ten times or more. The CDR3: CSARDPAGRAGNSPLHF. CDR3 nucleotides: TGCAGTGCTAGAGATCCGGCAGGGAGAGCCGGGAATTCACCCCTCCACTTT. This chain links TRBV20-1 with TRBJ1-6; maybe TRBD1 (5 bases). From germline, CDR1 is DFQATT and CDR2 SNEGSKA (reference sequence). Trimming took 0 bases from V and 7 from J, leaving 19 bases between them. CDR3 length: 17 amino acids.

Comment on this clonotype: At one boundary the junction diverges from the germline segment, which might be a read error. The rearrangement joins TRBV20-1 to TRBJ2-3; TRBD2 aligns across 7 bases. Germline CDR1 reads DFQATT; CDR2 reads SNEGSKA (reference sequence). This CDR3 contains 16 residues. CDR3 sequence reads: CCARDPRGIYTDTQYF. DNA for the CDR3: TGCTGTGCTAGAGACCCGCGGGGGATATACACAGATACGCAGTATTTT.

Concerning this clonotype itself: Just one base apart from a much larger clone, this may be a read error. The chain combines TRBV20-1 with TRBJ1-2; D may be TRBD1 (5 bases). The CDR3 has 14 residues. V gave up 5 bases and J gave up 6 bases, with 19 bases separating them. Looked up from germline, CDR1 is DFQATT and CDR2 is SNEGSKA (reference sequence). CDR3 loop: CSAEGVGADHGYTF. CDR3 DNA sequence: TGCAGTGCTGAAGGGGTAGGAGCGGACCATGGCTACACCTTC.

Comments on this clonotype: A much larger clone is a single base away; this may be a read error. CDR3 nucleotide sequence: TGCAGCGCTCGACCGGGACTTAGCACAGATACGCAGTATTTT. It is translated as CSARPGLSTDTQYF. V and J are TRBV29-1 and TRBJ2-3; tentative D call: TRBD2 (6 bases). With 7 bases removed from V and 0 bases from J, the gap between germline ends came to 14 bases. The CDR3 loop spans 14 amino acids. Germline-derived CDR1 and CDR2 are SQVTM and ANQGSEA.